The 29 T cell receptor beta chains below were found in one sample sequenced in a study of cytomegalovirus exposure and HLA in healthy donors. PCR was performed using 60 Vbeta and 13 Jbeta primers. This table comes from immunoSEQ multiplex PCR, and its TCRdb copy is limited to in-frame clones, with some not included. This repertoire shows some 190,000 clones, over 60% found once; its top ten account for about 4.6%. Sequencing used PBMCs. Source of these receptors: a man younger than 45 in good health and CMV-seropositive.

The V and J genes are TRBV6-5 and TRBJ1-5; 8 bases agree with TRBD1. V trimming: 2 bases; J trimming: 5 bases; junction bases outside the gene matches: 5. The CDR3 runs to 15 residues. Germline values: CDR1 MNHEY, CDR2 SVGAGI. CDR3 nucleotide sequence: TGTGCCAGCAGTTACCCCGGACAGGGAGATCAGCCCCAGCATTTT. This encodes CASSYPGQGDQPQHF.

This clone was observed at least ten times. The chain links TRBV6-1 to TRBJ2-7; D unclear. Germline-derived CDR1 and CDR2 are MNHNS and SASEGT. Trimming removed 4 bases from V and 3 bases from J, with 10 bases in between. This CDR3 is built from 13 residues. CDR3 in amino acids: CASSGEYNYEQYF. The CDR3 DNA reads as TGTGCCAGCAGTGGCGAGTATAACTACGAGCAGTACTTC.

This sequence joins TRBV4-2 and TRBJ1-4; D is possibly TRBD1 (5 bases). Trimming pared 6 bases from V and 2 bases from J, leaving 16 bases between. Germline CDR1 and CDR2: LGHNA and YNFKEQ. The CDR3 loop spans 16 amino acids. The CDR3 here is CASRRQSLGTNEKLFF. The CDR3 DNA follows: TGTGCCAGCAGGCGACAGTCCTTAGGTACTAATGAAAAACTGTTTTTT.

V and J are TRBV4-1 and TRBJ1-4; D is ambiguous. Between the trimmed V and J ends, which lost 6 bases and 0 bases, there was a span of 17 bases. This CDR3 has 17 amino acids. Germline V gene sequence: CDR1 MGHRA, CDR2 YSYEKL. The CDR3 nucleotides are TGCGCCAGCAGTAGGACGGGAGCGCCCCCAACTAATGAAAAACTGTTTTTT. Translated, it gives CASSRTGAPPTNEKLFF.

The chain employs TRBV7-9 and TRBJ2-1; 10 bases map to TRBD2. CDR3 size: 15 residues. Germline CDR1 and CDR2: SEHNR and FQNEAQ (reference sequence). Unmatched junction bases numbered 3, after V lost 1 base and J lost 6 bases. The chain's CDR3 is CASSLDGLAVNEQFF. In DNA form, the CDR3 reads TGTGCCAGCAGCTTAGATGGACTAGCGGTCAATGAGCAGTTCTTC.

V gene TRBV6-5 combines with J gene TRBJ1-1, with D perhaps TRBD1 (5 bases). Germline CDR1 is MNHEY and CDR2 is SVGAGI. Trimming cost V 7 bases and J 4 bases, with 13 bases left between them. The CDR3 spans 13 residues. The CDR3 nucleotides read TGTGCCAGCACCAACGGGGGTGGCACTGAAGCTTTCTTT. The encoded protein is CASTNGGGTEAFF.

This chain links TRBV13 with TRBJ2-7, with D possibly being TRBD2 (6 bases). Trimming took 0 bases from V and 2 from J, leaving 11 bases between them. From germline, CDR1 is PRHDT and CDR2 FYEKMQ (reference sequence). The CDR3 has 15 residues. This CDR3 reads CASSLGGGRAYEQYF. The CDR3 DNA sequence: TGTGCCAGCAGCTTAGGTGGAGGGCGGGCCTACGAGCAGTACTTC.

This clone was recorded a few times. The chain joins TRBV5-4 to TRBJ2-3; D not resolved. Germline assignment: CDR1 SGHNT and CDR2 YYREEE (reference sequence). V was trimmed by 5 bases and J by 3 bases, leaving 7 bases between them. The length of the CDR3 is 12 residues. In DNA form, the CDR3 reads TGTGCCAGCAGTCCTAGAACAGATACGCAGTATTTT. It codes for CASSPRTDTQYF.

To note about this clone: An end of the junction differs from the germline gene, which may be a read error. This sequence joins TRBV7-7 and TRBJ2-5, with TRBD2 matching 9 bases. This CDR3 region has 16 residues. Per germline, CDR1 SSHAT and CDR2 FNYEAQ (reference sequence). The chain's CDR3 is CASSLSGGGGSETQYF. CDR3 sequence (DNA): TGTGCTAGCAGCCTGTCCGGCGGGGGGGGCAGTGAGACCCAGTACTTC.

This CDR3 reads CASSPLAWGPYNEQFF. The CDR3 DNA is TGTGCCAGCAGCCCGCTTGCGTGGGGCCCCTACAATGAGCAGTTCTTC. The chain couples TRBV14 to TRBJ2-1; TRBD1 is a possible D gene (5 bases). The CDR3 is 16 amino acids. Trimming shortened V by 4 bases and J by 2 bases, and 15 bases separated the two germline ends. Germline V gene sequence: CDR1 SGHDN, CDR2 FVKESK.

The chain links TRBV6-1 to TRBJ2-2; 7 bases map to TRBD1. Germline-derived CDR1 and CDR2 are MNHNS and SASEGT. This CDR3 has 15 amino acids. V shed 4 bases and J 4 bases; nucleotides not matched to a gene: 6. The CDR3 DNA follows: TGTGCCAGCAGTGGGGGGACAGTATCCACCGGGGAGCTGTTTTTT. Its translation: CASSGGTVSTGELFF.

The J gene is TRBJ2-1, the V gene TRBV6-5; TRBD2 matches at 10 bases. J lost 10 bases, V lost 6 bases, and 9 bases had no gene match. The CDR3 loop spans 14 amino acids. Per the germline V gene, CDR1 is MNHEY and CDR2 is SVGAGI. The CDR3 loop reads CASSRAGGAGEQFF. The CDR3, as DNA: TGTGCCAGCAGCCGAGCGGGGGGGGCCGGGGAGCAGTTCTTC.

This clone came up a few times. The chain joins TRBV18 to TRBJ1-2; the D is unclear. Germline V gene data show CDR1 as KGHSH and CDR2 as LQKENI. The CDR3 is 18 amino acids. The V gene lost 3 bases and the J gene lost 11 bases, with 31 bases spanning the gap. This chain's CDR3 is CASSPSGRTPRRTMGYTF. CDR3 bases: TGTGCCAGCTCACCTTCGGGCCGAACGCCACGTAGGACTATGGGATACACCTTC.

In its sample, this clone was seen once. The chain links TRBV10-3 to TRBJ2-7; D is unresolved. Germline-derived CDR1 and CDR2 are ENHRY and SYGVKD. Trimming removed 3 bases from V and 3 bases from J, with 12 bases in between. CDR3 length: 14 amino acids. The DNA of the CDR3 is TGTGCCATCAGTGATACCCAGGCTGACTACGAGCAGTACTTC. Translated: CAISDTQADYEQYF.

The CDR3 sequence: CASSLLPGEKLFF. The CDR3 region has the DNA TGTGCCAGCAGCTTACTCCCGGGGGAAAAACTGTTTTTT. The chain carries TRBV7-9 and TRBJ1-4; no reliable D call. Germline V gene data show CDR1 as SEHNR and CDR2 as FQNEAQ (reference sequence). The CDR3 has 13 amino acids. Trimming removed 2 bases at V and 8 bases at J, with 9 bases between. Together with reference TRBV7-9 and TRBJ1-4, the CDR3 gives the full variable domain: DTGVSQNPRHKITKRGQNVTFRCDPISEHNRLYWYRQTLGQGPEFLTYFQNEAQLEKSRLLSDRFSAERPKGSFSTLEIQRTEQGDSAMYLCASSLLPGEKLFFGSGTQLSVL.

The sample holds a few counts of this clone. The chain has TRBV6-1 and TRBJ2-4, with D tentatively TRBD2 (5 bases). V was pared by 11 bases and J by 9 bases, with 23 bases between. Germline V gene lookup returns CDR1 MNHNS and CDR2 SASEGT. The CDR3 has 14 residues. CDR3 region: CAVAPMGESSIQYF. The CDR3, as DNA: TGTGCCGTCGCCCCGATGGGAGAGTCAAGCATTCAGTACTTC.

The chain has TRBV7-3 and TRBJ1-1; D ambiguous. The CDR3 covers 14 residues. The V gene's germline CDR1 is SGHTA and CDR2 FQGTGA. Trimming removed 3 bases from V and 5 bases from J, with 13 bases in between. The CDR3 nucleotides are TGTGCCAGCAGCTTGTCCCGGGAAGGAACTGAAGCTTTCTTT. Its protein is CASSLSREGTEAFF.

The chain is built from TRBV7-9 and TRBJ1-1, with no clear D. The length of the CDR3 is 13 residues. The V gene lost 4 bases and the J gene lost 8 bases, with 14 bases spanning the gap. Germline V gene sequence: CDR1 SEHNR, CDR2 FQNEAQ (reference sequence). The CDR3 reads CASSSRSGDEAFF. CDR3 DNA: TGTGCCAGCAGCTCACGGTCAGGCGACGAAGCTTTCTTT.

This sequence joins TRBV7-6 and TRBJ2-5; 8 positions match TRBD1. J was trimmed by 2 bases and V by 5 bases; bases with no gene match: 4. The CDR3 consists of 14 residues. Germline V lookup: CDR1 SGHVS, CDR2 FNYEAQ. CDR3 sequence: CASSNRGEQETQYF. For the CDR3, the DNA is TGTGCCAGCAGCAACAGGGGGGAGCAAGAGACCCAGTACTTC.

This clone was recorded only once. V and J are TRBV11-2 and TRBJ2-3; 7 positions agree with TRBD1. V gave up 4 bases and J gave up 4 bases; unmatched junction bases: 8. Germline values: CDR1 SGHAT, CDR2 FQNNGV. The CDR3 is 15 amino acids. The CDR3 loop is CASSSYRGRADTQYF. As DNA, the CDR3 is TGTGCCAGCAGCTCGTACAGGGGACGGGCAGATACGCAGTATTTT.

The chain carries TRBV6-5 and TRBJ2-7, with TRBD2 identical over 10 bases. Trimming at V came to 10 bases and at J to 1 base, leaving 7 bases not matched to a gene. This CDR3 has 14 amino acids. Germline V CDR1 and CDR2: MNHEY, SVGAGI. CDR3 loop: CATTASGSSYEQYF. The CDR3, as DNA: TGTGCCACGACTGCTAGCGGGAGTTCCTACGAGCAGTACTTC.

This clone appeared a few times. CDR3 DNA sequence: TGCGCCAGCAGCCAGCCGGGAGTAGATCAGTTCTTC. This gives the protein CASSQPGVDQFF. J is TRBJ2-1 and V is TRBV4-1, with D possibly being TRBD2 (6 bases). Germline CDR1 MGHRA, CDR2 YSYEKL. CDR3 size: 12 residues. Deletions cut 3 bases from V and 13 bases from J, with 13 bases between.

This clone has more than one count but fewer than ten. V usage is TRBV4-3 and J usage is TRBJ1-2; no definite D call. Between the trimmed V and J ends, which lost 0 bases and 4 bases, there was a span of 12 bases. Per the germline V gene, CDR1 is LGHNA and CDR2 is YSLEER. The CDR3 has 15 amino acids. CDR3 sequence reads: CASSQEYSFLYGYTF. The CDR3 DNA sequence: TGCGCCAGCAGCCAAGAATACAGCTTCCTCTATGGCTACACCTTC.

This sequence joins TRBV27 and TRBJ2-5, with 9 bases matching TRBD1. The CDR3 consists of 14 residues. The germline V gene has CDR1 MNHEY and CDR2 SMNVEV (reference sequence). V was pared by 4 bases and J by 4 bases, with 4 bases of the junction left unmatched. CDR3 amino acids: CASSSDRGSETQYF. CDR3 bases: TGTGCCAGCAGTTCGGACAGGGGCTCAGAGACCCAGTACTTC.

The chain carries TRBV2 and TRBJ2-7, with 11 bases lining up with TRBD2. V gave up 11 bases and J gave up 4 bases; unmatched junction bases: 7. Germline lookup yields CDR1 SNHLY and CDR2 FYNNEI. The CDR3 spans 13 residues. The CDR3 here is CASQGTSGYEQYF. The CDR3 DNA reads as TGTGCCTCTCAGGGGACTAGCGGTTACGAGCAGTACTTC.

The chain employs TRBV30 and TRBJ2-7; possibly TRBD2 for D (6 bases). V lost 8 bases to trimming and J lost 0 bases, with 17 bases between them. The germline V gene encodes CDR1 GTSNPN and CDR2 SVGIG (reference sequence). The CDR3 is 14 residues long. CDR3 nucleotide sequence: TGTGCCGCGGGCCGTGACGGGAGCTCCTACGAGCAGTACTTC. Its protein is CAAGRDGSSYEQYF.

The chain is built from TRBV21-1 and TRBJ2-7; the listed D gene, TRBD2, was not tested against the DNA. TRBV21-1 is noted as a pseudogene. This CDR3 is 13 amino acids long. CDR3 DNA: TGTGCCAGCAGCAATGTAGCGGGGTTGGAGCAGTACTTC. This encodes CASSNVAGLEQYF.

As regards this clone: The junction does not match germline at one end; this may be a read error. The chain carries TRBV7-9 and TRBJ2-3, with 9 positions matching TRBD2. The germline gives CDR1 SEHNR, CDR2 FQNEAQ (reference sequence). The CDR3 consists of 17 residues. In nucleotides, the CDR3 is TGTTCCAGCAGCCACGCCCCCCAGCGGGGGGCCCAGGATACGCAGTATTTT. Translated: CSSSHAPQRGAQDTQYF. The full variable domain, rest sourced from reference TRBV7-9 and TRBJ2-3, is DTGVSQNPRHKITKRGQNVTFRCDPISEHNRLYWYRQTLGQGPEFLTYFQNEAQLEKSRLLSDRFSAERPKGSFSTLEIQRTEQGDSAMYLCSSSHAPQRGAQDTQYFGPGTRLTVL.

The genes are TRBV19 and TRBJ2-1, with 9 bases that match TRBD2. Germline CDR1 LNHDA, CDR2 SQIVND (reference sequence). The CDR3 covers 17 residues. V was clipped by 8 bases and J by 10 bases; unmatched bases: 21. CDR3 loop: CASSQNRGLALPGEQFF. CDR3 DNA sequence: TGTGCCAGTTCTCAAAACCGAGGACTAGCGTTGCCTGGGGAGCAGTTCTTC.